These 9 T cell receptor beta chains share one sample of origin, sequenced in a study of Tregs in tolerant kidney transplant recipients. Their antigen targets remain unknown. Assay used: immunoSEQ multiplex PCR; TCRdb lists only in-frame clones, some missing. The sample yields about 5,600 clones, roughly 90% seen once. The specimen comprised Tregs from blood cultured with allogeneic cells, sampled before the transplant. Every receptor here comes from a human patient who received a combined kidney and bone marrow transplant.

This sequence joins TRBV6-5 and TRBJ2-1; 12 bases align to TRBD2. Germline CDR1 reads MNHEY; CDR2 reads SVGAGI. The junction had 8 bases not matched to a gene; V was cut back by 4 bases and J by 7 bases. The CDR3 totals 16 residues. The CDR3 spells CASSFPWTSGENEQFF. The CDR3 bases are TGTGCCAGCAGTTTCCCCTGGACTAGCGGGGAGAATGAGCAGTTCTTC.

The rearrangement uses TRBV28 and TRBJ2-5; D assignment may be TRBD1 or TRBD2 (7 bases each). The CDR3 is 16 amino acids. Germline V gene lookup returns CDR1 MDHEN and CDR2 SYDVKM. Trimming cost V 7 bases and J 5 bases, with 23 bases left between them. The DNA of the CDR3 is TGTGCCAGCACCATTACCAGGGGGGGCCCCCGGGAGACCCAGTACTTC. It is translated as CASTITRGGPRETQYF.

This chain connects TRBV11-2 to TRBJ2-3, with D hard to call. There are 13 residues in the CDR3. V lost 5 bases and J 7 bases, leaving 13 bases between the germline ends. Germline CDR1 reads SGHAT; CDR2 reads FQNNGV. DNA of the CDR3: TGTGCCAGCAGCGTGGATGCAACAAATACGCAGTATTTT. Translated, it gives CASSVDATNTQYF.

The CDR3 DNA reads TGTGCCAGCAGCTTAGGGGGTTATGGCTACACCTTC. It codes for CASSLGGYGYTF. The chain couples TRBV7-2 to TRBJ1-2; D not certain. This CDR3 is built from 12 residues. V was clipped by 1 base and J by 5 bases, with 5 bases between them. Germline V CDR1 and CDR2: SGHTA, FQGNSA. The complete variable domain, with remaining parts taken from reference TRBV7-2 and TRBJ1-2, reads GAGVSQSPSNKVTEKGKDVELRCDPISGHTALYWYRQSLGQGLEFLIYFQGNSAPDKSGLPSDRFSAERTGGSVSTLTIQRTQQEDSAVYLCASSLGGYGYTFGSGTRLTVV.

The chain joins TRBV7-9 to TRBJ2-3, with no clear D. V was cut by 2 bases and J by 6 bases, with 12 bases left in between. Germline V gene lookup returns CDR1 SEHNR and CDR2 FQNEAQ (reference sequence). The CDR3 contains 14 residues. The CDR3 loop is CASSLWAPGDTQYF. CDR3 sequence (DNA): TGTGCCAGCAGCTTATGGGCCCCCGGCGATACGCAGTATTTT.

V gene TRBV9 combines with J gene TRBJ1-1; no definite D call. The germline V gene encodes CDR1 SGDLS and CDR2 YYNGEE. The CDR3 is 13 amino acids. V lost 0 bases and J lost 5, with 8 bases in between. As DNA, the CDR3 is TGTGCCAGCAGCGTAGCCCCGGGGACTGAAGCTTTCTTT. It specifies CASSVAPGTEAFF.

In its sample, this clone was seen once. This rearrangement joins TRBV27 to TRBJ2-7, with 8 bases aligning to TRBD2. Germline V gives CDR1 MNHEY, CDR2 SMNVEV (reference sequence). V lost 6 bases to trimming and J lost 6 bases; unmatched junction nucleotides: 4. The CDR3 length is 12 residues. This CDR3 reads CASRAGEGEQYF. DNA for the CDR3: TGTGCCAGCAGAGCGGGAGAGGGCGAGCAGTACTTC.

The rearrangement joins TRBV7-9 to TRBJ1-1, with D perhaps TRBD1 (6 bases). Germline V gives CDR1 SEHNR, CDR2 FQNEAQ (reference sequence). CDR3 length: 14 residues. V was shortened by 3 bases and J by 3 bases, with 11 bases between the two germline ends. This CDR3 reads CASSFHNRDTEAFF. The CDR3 coding sequence is TGTGCCAGCAGCTTCCATAACAGGGACACTGAAGCTTTCTTT.

This sequence joins TRBV6-8 and TRBJ1-6; unclear D gene. The V gene lost 2 bases and the J gene lost 9 bases, with 14 bases spanning the gap. The CDR3 totals 15 residues. CDR1 and CDR2 from the germline V gene are MNHGY and SAAAGT. As DNA, the CDR3 is TGTGCCAGCAGTTACGGGCCAGTTAAAAGTTCACCCCTCCACTTT. It yields the protein CASSYGPVKSSPLHF.